This passage covers 7 T cell receptor beta chains from one sample sequenced in a study of CDR3 diversity in severe acne (dated by TCRdb to about 2019). The library was made by PCR. Instrument used: Illumina HiSeq 2000. TCRdb passed the public sequencing reads through fastp at Q25 and MiXCR, retaining productive beta sequences. Each entry is one CDR3 protein sequence, shown with its most common DNA and genes. The sample table records about 90,000 distinct CDR3 sequences; about 52% of these occur just once. The ten largest clones capture over 9.5% of the sample. The sample comprised blood. The origin of the receptors is a male donor in good health, serving as a control.

Worth noting for this clonotype: This sequence may be a read error, since a much larger clone differs from it by one base. The chain has TRBV5-4 and TRBJ2-3, with D possibly matching TRBD1 (6 bases). This CDR3 comprises 15 residues. CDR1 and CDR2 (germline): SGHNT, YYREEE (reference sequence). The CDR3 nucleotides read TGTGCCAGCAGCCCGGGCAGGGGCATCACAGATGCGCAGTATTTT. This codes for CASSPGRGITDAQYF.

This clonotype is classed as medium-sized. The J gene is TRBJ2-7, the V gene TRBV6-2 or TRBV6-3; maybe TRBD2 (5 bases). The ends were cut back, 6 bases at V and 0 bases at J, with 18 bases in the middle. There are 16 residues in the CDR3. Germline V gene lookup returns CDR1 MNHEY and CDR2 SVGEGT. This chain's CDR3 is CASSRSGGSSSYEQYF. In DNA, the CDR3 is TGTGCCAGCAGCCGTTCGGGCGGGTCCAGCTCCTACGAGCAGTACTTC.

The chain combines TRBV10-1 with TRBJ2-5, with 9 positions matching TRBD2. The CDR3 length is 16 residues. Trimming cost V 5 bases and J 4 bases; bases outside gene matches: 11. Looked up from germline, CDR1 is WNHNN and CDR2 is SYGVQD (reference sequence). CDR3 region: CASSYGLAGTGETQYF. The CDR3 nucleotides are TGCGCCAGCAGTTACGGCCTAGCGGGGACGGGAGAGACCCAGTACTTC.

Ten or more counts support this clonotype. The J gene is TRBJ2-2, the V gene TRBV19, with 9 bases aligning to TRBD1. The CDR3 covers 16 residues. Germline CDR1 reads LNHDA; CDR2 reads SQIVND (reference sequence). The junction had 4 bases not matched to a gene; V was cut back by 3 bases and J by 2 bases. The CDR3 DNA reads as TGTGCCAGTAGTATTTGGACAGGGGATAACACCGGGGAGCTGTTTTTT. It specifies CASSIWTGDNTGELFF.

This clonotype was counted only a few times. The chain combines TRBV11-2 with TRBJ2-2; D possibly uses TRBD1 or TRBD2 (7 bases each). Germline V lookup: CDR1 SGHAT, CDR2 FQNNGV. The V end was cut by 1 base, the J end by 5 bases, with 14 bases between. The CDR3 length is 16 residues. The CDR3 here is CASSLGFQGGTGELFF. CDR3 DNA: TGTGCCAGCAGCTTAGGATTCCAGGGGGGGACCGGGGAGCTGTTTTTT.

This clonotype occurred once. This sequence joins TRBV7-8 and TRBJ2-7, with D unclear. This CDR3 contains 16 residues. The germline gives CDR1 SGHVS, CDR2 FQNEAQ. The V gene lost 1 base and the J gene lost 6 bases, with 19 bases spanning the gap. The CDR3 DNA reads TGTGCCAGCAGCTTAGGGTTAGGCGGCAGCTCCCTCGAGCAGTACTTC. Protein product: CASSLGLGGSSLEQYF.

This chain links TRBV20-1 with TRBJ2-7; D might be TRBD1 (5 bases). CDR1 is DFQATT and CDR2 is SNEGSKA in the germline V gene (reference sequence). V gave up 3 bases and J gave up 8 bases, with 23 bases separating them. The length of the CDR3 is 15 residues. Written as DNA, the CDR3 is TGCAGTGCTAGGCGGCAGGGTCTCAATCAGCCCCAGCAGTACTTC. It codes for CSARRQGLNQPQQYF.